This T cell receptor beta chain was observed in a study of blood T cell repertoires in COVID-19. CDR1 is SNHLY, CDR2 FYNNEI, per germline. This CDR3 comprises 16 residues. The V segment lost 5 bases and the J segment 4 bases; nucleotides outside the gene matches: 9. Authors' methods: The assay estimated nucleated cells by amplifying reference gene primers. Sequencing used immunoSEQ multiplex PCR; TCRdb keeps in-frame clones, though not all of them. The DNA gave D and trimming, while V, J and clone size come from that table. Of approximately 120,000 clones in the sample, approximately 81% were seen once. This clone appeared once.

The receptor comes from a man aged 60 to 75 with acute or convalescent COVID-19. This rearrangement joins TRBV2 to TRBJ1-5, with 9 bases identical to TRBD1. The specimen sequenced was peripheral blood. In DNA form, the CDR3 reads TGTGCCAGCAGTTCCCGGAACAGGGGGCGGAATCAGCCCCAGCATTTT. Residues: CASSSRNRGRNQPQHF.